These T cell receptor beta chains were read from a single sample in a study of T cell responses to AZD1222 COVID-19 vaccine. Libraries were prepared by immunoSEQ multiplex PCR; TCRdb keeps only in-frame clonotypes and omits some of them. In the table there are 120,000 or so clones, approximately 90% of which are singletons. The sample consisted of peripheral blood, taken on day 0 of MenACWY control vaccination. These receptors originate from an adult in good health. CDR3s include the opening cysteine and the closing phenylalanine or tryptophan. The D gene is left open where the match is weak. Only some rows state a clone size, as once, few, many or a class for expanded clones.

V	length	D	J	size	DNA	CDR3
TRBV25-1	15	NA	TRBJ2-7	NA	TGTGCCAGCAGATCTTCGGAAAGGGGTCGTGGCGAGCAGTACTTC	CASRSSERGRGEQYF
TRBV5-4	17	NA	TRBJ1-1	NA	TGTGCCAGCAGCTTATTTGCAGGGCTCTCTCCGGTCACTGAAGCTTTCTTT	CASSLFAGLSPVTEAFF
TRBV2	14	TRBD1	TRBJ2-7	NA	TGTGCCAGCAGTCGCCGACAGGGCCCCTACGAGCAGTACTTC	CASSRRQGPYEQYF
TRBV5-6	16	TRBD2	TRBJ2-1	NA	TGTGCCAGCAGTCGCGGGACTAGCGGGAGTCGCAATGAGCAGTTCTTC	CASSRGTSGSRNEQFF
TRBV13	15	TRBD2	TRBJ2-1	few	TGTGCCAGCAGCGCTCTAGCGGGAGTCTACAATGAGCAGTTCTTC	CASSALAGVYNEQFF
TRBV24-1	19	TRBD2	TRBJ2-3	once	TGTGCCACCAGTGACCCCCGAAATGTTCGCGGGGGTCTCACAGATACGCAGTATTTT	CATSDPRNVRGGLTDTQYF
TRBV5-4	13	NA	TRBJ2-5	NA	TGTGCCAGCAGCTGGCTAGGTGGAGAGACCCAGTACTTC	CASSWLGGETQYF
TRBV4-1	14	TRBD2	TRBJ2-2	NA	TGCGCCAGCAGGAATAGCGGGAGGGCCGGGGAGCTGTTTTTT	CASRNSGRAGELFF
TRBV2	14	NA	TRBJ2-6	NA	TGTGCCAGCTCGACAGCCTCTGGGGCCAACGTCCTGACTTTC	CASSTASGANVLTF
TRBV11-2	16	NA	TRBJ2-1	once	TGTGCCAGCAGCTTAGGTGGGCAGGGTAAGAACAATGAGCAGTTCTTC	CASSLGGQGKNNEQFF
TRBV29-1	12	NA	TRBJ1-3	NA	TGCAGCGTGTCAGGGGTACGGAACACCATATATTTT	CSVSGVRNTIYF
TRBV23-1	22	TRBD1	TRBJ1-6	NA	TGCGCCAGCAGTCAATCCCCAATCGGGACAGGGGGCGCGCCCCGAGATAATTCACCCCTCCACTTT	CASSQSPIGTGGAPRDNSPLHF
TRBV27	11	NA	TRBJ2-7	NA	TGTGCCAGCAGTCACGGAGGGCGCCAGTACTTC	CASSHGGRQYF
TRBV6-5	13	NA	TRBJ2-7	NA	TGTGCCAGCAGTCGGACTGTCTCCTACGAGCAGTACTTC	CASSRTVSYEQYF
TRBV7-2	14	NA	TRBJ2-3	NA	TGTGCCAGCAGCCTCTGGGGGGGCACAGATACGCAGTATTTT	CASSLWGGTDTQYF
TRBV7-3	12	NA	TRBJ2-2	NA	TGTGCCAGCAGCTTTTTCACCGGGGAGCTGTTTTTT	CASSFFTGELFF
TRBV29-1	10	NA	TRBJ2-2	NA	TGCAGCGTTGGGACCGGGGAGCTGTTTTTT	CSVGTGELFF
TRBV10-3	14	NA	TRBJ2-2	NA	TGTGCCATCAGTGAGTTAAGTGGCACCGGGGAGCTGTTTTTT	CAISELSGTGELFF
TRBV29-1	16	NA	TRBJ1-2	NA	TGCAGCGTTGTTCGCCCGGTTGCGCCAGGCAACTATGGCTACACCTTC	CSVVRPVAPGNYGYTF
TRBV5-5	14	NA	TRBJ1-1	NA	TGTGCCAGCAGCTTGGAAGGGGGTAGTACTGAAGCTTTCTTT	CASSLEGGSTEAFF
TRBV30	11	NA	TRBJ1-5	NA	TGTGCCTGGAGTGTACAGGGCCTCCAGCATTTT	CAWSVQGLQHF
TRBV6-6	14	NA	TRBJ1-2	NA	TGTGCCAGCAGTTACTCGATTACCGAACTGGGCTACACCTTC	CASSYSITELGYTF
TRBV2	14	NA	TRBJ1-5	NA	TGTGCCAGCAGCCTACAGGGAAGCAATCAGCCCCAGCATTTT	CASSLQGSNQPQHF
TRBV5-1	13	NA	TRBJ1-1	NA	TGCGCCAGCAGCTTGGGTCAGGCCTCTGAAGCTTTCTTT	CASSLGQASEAFF
TRBV5-5	12	NA	TRBJ1-1	NA	TGTGCCAGCAATCTAGGGGGAACTGAAGCTTTCTTT	CASNLGGTEAFF
TRBV6-5	14	NA	TRBJ2-1	NA	TGTGCCAGCAGCTCAGACGACATATACAATGAGCAGTTCTTC	CASSSDDIYNEQFF
TRBV7-2	15	TRBD2	TRBJ2-1	NA	TGTGCCAGCAGCTTAGAACCGGGAGGTGGTAGTGAGCAGTTCTTC	CASSLEPGGGSEQFF
TRBV6-5	11	NA	TRBJ2-1	NA	TGTGCCAGCAGTACCCGCAATGAGCAGTTCTTC	CASSTRNEQFF
TRBV19	14	NA	TRBJ2-3	once	TGTGCCAGTAGTTCGTTACAGCACACAGATACGCAGTATTTT	CASSSLQHTDTQYF
TRBV5-8	15	NA	TRBJ1-1	few	TGTGCCAGCAGCCCGGGGGAGGGGGGAGGCACTGAAGCTTTCTTT	CASSPGEGGGTEAFF
TRBV7-2	16	NA	TRBJ2-6	NA	TGTGCCAGCAGCGGCAGAGTAAACGCTGGGGCCAACGTCCTGACTTTC	CASSGRVNAGANVLTF
TRBV2	14	NA	TRBJ1-2	once	TGTGCCAGCAGTAGGGGTATAACCCTCTATGGCTACACCTTC	CASSRGITLYGYTF
TRBV5-4	16	NA	TRBJ1-6	NA	TGTGCCAGCAGCTCGGACACGAGCTCCTATAATTCACCCCTCCACTTT	CASSSDTSSYNSPLHF
TRBV12-3/TRBV12-4	12	TRBD2	TRBJ2-7	NA	TGTGCCAGCAGTGGGACTAGCGTCGAGCAGTACTTC	CASSGTSVEQYF
TRBV27	13	NA	TRBJ1-1	once	TGTGCCAGCAGCCTGACAGTAAACACTGAAGCTTTCTTT	CASSLTVNTEAFF
TRBV5-1	14	TRBD2	TRBJ2-1	NA	TGCGCCAGCCTCACTAGCGGGAGATTTAATGAGCAGTTCTTC	CASLTSGRFNEQFF
TRBV3-1/TRBV3-2	14	NA	TRBJ2-1	few	TGTGCCAGCAGCCTCTCCGGGACTCCTGTTGAGCAGTTCTTC	CASSLSGTPVEQFF
TRBV5-6	15	TRBD2	TRBJ2-1	few	TGTGCCAGCAGCGGGGAAAGCGGGGGACACAATGAGCAGTTCTTC	CASSGESGGHNEQFF
TRBV7-6	15	NA	TRBJ1-6	NA	TGTGCCAGCAGCTGGAGTGGAGGCGAGAATTCACCCCTCCACTTT	CASSWSGGENSPLHF
TRBV7-9	14	NA	TRBJ2-1	NA	TGTGCCAGCAGCTTAGAAGAGTGGGGCGTGGAGCAGTTCTTC	CASSLEEWGVEQFF